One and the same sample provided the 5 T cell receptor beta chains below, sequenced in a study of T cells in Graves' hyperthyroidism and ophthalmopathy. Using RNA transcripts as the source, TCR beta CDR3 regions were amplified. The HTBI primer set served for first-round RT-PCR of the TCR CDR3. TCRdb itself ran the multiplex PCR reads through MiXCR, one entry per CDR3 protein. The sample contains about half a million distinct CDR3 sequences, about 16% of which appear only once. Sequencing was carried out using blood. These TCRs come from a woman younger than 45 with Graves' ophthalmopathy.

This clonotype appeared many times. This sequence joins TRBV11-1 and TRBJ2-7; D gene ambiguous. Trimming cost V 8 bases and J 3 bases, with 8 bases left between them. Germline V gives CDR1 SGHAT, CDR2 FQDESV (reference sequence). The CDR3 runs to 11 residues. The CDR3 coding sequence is TGTGCCAGCGGTGGCGGCTACGAGCAGTACTTC. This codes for CASGGGYEQYF.

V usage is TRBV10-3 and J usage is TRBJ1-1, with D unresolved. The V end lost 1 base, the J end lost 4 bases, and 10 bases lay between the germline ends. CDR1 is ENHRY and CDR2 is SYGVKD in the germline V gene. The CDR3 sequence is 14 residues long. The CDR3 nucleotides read TGTGCCATCAGTGAGTATGGAGTGAGCACTGAAGCTTTCTTT. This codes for CAISEYGVSTEAFF.

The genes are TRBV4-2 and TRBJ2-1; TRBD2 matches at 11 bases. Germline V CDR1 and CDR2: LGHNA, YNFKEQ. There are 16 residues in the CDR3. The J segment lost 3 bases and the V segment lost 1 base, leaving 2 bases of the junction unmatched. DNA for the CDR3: TGTGCCAGCAGCCAAGCCACTAGCGGGAGCTACAATGAGCAGTTCTTC. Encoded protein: CASSQATSGSYNEQFF.

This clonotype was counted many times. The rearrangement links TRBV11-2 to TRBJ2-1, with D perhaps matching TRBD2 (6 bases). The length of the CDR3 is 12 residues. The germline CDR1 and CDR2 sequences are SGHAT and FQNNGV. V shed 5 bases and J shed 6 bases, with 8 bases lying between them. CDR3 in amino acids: CASSLSGNEQFF. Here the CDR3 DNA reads TGTGCCAGCAGCCTTAGCGGCAATGAGCAGTTCTTC. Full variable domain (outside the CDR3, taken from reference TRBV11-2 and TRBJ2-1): EAGVAQSPRYKIIEKRQSVAFWCNPISGHATLYWYQQILGQGPKLLIQFQNNGVVDDSQLPKDRFSAERLKGVDSTLKIQPAKLEDSAVYLCASSLSGNEQFFGPGTRLTVL.

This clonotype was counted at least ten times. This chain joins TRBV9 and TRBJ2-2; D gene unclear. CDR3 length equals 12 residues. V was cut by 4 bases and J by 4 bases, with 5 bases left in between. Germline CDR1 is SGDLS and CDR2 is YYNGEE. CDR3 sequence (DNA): TGTGCCAGCAGCTCGTTCACCGGGGAGCTGTTTTTT. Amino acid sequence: CASSSFTGELFF.